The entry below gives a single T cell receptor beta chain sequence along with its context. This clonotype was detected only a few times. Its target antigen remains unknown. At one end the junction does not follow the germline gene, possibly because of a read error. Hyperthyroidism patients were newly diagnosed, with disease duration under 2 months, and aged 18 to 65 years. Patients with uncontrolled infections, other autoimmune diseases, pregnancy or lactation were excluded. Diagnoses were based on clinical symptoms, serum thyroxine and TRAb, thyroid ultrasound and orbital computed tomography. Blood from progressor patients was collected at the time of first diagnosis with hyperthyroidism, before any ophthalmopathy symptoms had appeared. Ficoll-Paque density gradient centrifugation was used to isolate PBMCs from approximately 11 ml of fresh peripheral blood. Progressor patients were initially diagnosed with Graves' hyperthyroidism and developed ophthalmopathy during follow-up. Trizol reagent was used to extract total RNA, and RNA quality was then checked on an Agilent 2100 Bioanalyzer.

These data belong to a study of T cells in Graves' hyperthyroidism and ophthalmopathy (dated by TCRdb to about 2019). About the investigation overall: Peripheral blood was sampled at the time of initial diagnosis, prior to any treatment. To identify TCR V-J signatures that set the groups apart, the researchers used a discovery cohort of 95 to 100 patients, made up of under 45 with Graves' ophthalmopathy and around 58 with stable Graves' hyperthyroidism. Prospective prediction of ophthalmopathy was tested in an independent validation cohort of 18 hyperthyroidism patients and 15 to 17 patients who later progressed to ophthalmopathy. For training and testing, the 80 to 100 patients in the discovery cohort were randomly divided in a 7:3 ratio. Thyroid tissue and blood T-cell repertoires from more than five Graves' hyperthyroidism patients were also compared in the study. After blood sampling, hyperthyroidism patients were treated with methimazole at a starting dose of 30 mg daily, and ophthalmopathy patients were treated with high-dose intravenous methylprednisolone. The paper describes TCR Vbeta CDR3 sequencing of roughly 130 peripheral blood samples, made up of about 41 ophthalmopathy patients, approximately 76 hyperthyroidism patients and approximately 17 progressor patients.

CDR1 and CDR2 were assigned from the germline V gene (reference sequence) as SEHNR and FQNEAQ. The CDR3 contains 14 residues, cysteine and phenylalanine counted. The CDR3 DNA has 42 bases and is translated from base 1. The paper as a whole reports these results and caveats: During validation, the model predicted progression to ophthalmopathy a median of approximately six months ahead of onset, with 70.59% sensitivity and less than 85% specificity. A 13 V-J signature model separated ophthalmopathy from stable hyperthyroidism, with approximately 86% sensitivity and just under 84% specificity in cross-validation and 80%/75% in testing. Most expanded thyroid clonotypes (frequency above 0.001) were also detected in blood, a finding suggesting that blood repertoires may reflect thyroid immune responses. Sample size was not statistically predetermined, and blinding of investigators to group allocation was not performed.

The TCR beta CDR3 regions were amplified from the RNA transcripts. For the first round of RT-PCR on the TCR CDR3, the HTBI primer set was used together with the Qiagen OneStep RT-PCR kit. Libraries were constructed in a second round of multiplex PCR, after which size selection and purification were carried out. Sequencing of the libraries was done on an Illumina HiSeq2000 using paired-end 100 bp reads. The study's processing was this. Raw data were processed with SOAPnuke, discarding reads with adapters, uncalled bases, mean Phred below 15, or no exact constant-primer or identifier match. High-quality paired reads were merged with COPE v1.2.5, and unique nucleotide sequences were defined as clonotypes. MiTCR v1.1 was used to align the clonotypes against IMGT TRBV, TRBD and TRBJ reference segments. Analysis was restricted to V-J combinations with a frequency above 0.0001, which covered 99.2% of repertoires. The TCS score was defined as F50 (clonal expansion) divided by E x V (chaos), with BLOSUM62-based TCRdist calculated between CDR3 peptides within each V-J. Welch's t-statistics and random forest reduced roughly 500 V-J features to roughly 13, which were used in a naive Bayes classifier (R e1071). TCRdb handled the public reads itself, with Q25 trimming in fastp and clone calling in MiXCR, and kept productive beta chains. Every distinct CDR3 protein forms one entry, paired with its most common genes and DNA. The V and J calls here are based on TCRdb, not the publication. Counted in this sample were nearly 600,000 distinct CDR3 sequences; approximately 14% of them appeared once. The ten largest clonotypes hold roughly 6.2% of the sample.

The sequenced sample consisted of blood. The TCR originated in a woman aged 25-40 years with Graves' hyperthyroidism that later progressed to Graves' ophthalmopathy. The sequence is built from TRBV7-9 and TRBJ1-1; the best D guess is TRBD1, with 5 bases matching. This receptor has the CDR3 CVSSLGTMNTEAFF. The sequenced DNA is TGTGTCAGCAGCTTAGGGACGATGAACACTGAAGCTTTCTTT.